The clone carrying this T cell receptor (beta chain) was counted ten times or more. Its antigen remains unidentified. These data originate in a study of identical twins. Study-level findings and limits: Beta out-of-frame sequences showed weaker excess twin sharing. Invariant MAIT and iNKT cells may have partly biased zero-insertion analyses. For cord blood, abundant beta clonotypes had fewer insertions, unlike memory repertoires, which showed none.

MiXCR, run by TCRdb on the 5' RACE reads, gives a single entry per CDR3 protein. The data contain 500,000 to 700,000 distinct CDR3 sequences, roughly 6.6% of them singletons. This CDR3 is 14 amino acids long. The germline V and J ends were trimmed by 4 bases and 0 bases, with 9 bases remaining between them. This same sample was also taken into another study, of yellow fever vaccine responses in identical twins. This second report adds: Reportedly, twins showed a vaccine T cell response that looked partly convergent and partly personalized.

The receptor was isolated from a woman aged 18-29 years in good health. Sequenced sample: PBMCs. The chain links TRBV12-3 or TRBV12-4 to TRBJ1-1; perhaps TRBD1 as D (5 bases). CDR3 sequence: CASSSGGMNTEAFF. CDR3 nucleotides: TGTGCCAGCAGTTCCGGGGGGATGAACACTGAAGCTTTCTTT.